The 25 T cell receptor beta chains below were found in one sample sequenced in a study of CD8+ T cells in alopecia areata. Once RNA had been extracted, it was reverse transcribed into cDNA to act as the sequencing template. Here immunoSEQ multiplex PCR was the method, and the copy in TCRdb shows in-frame clones only, minus some. The table records around 200,000 clones, about 53% of them present only once. As to treatment: oral pan-JAK inhibitor, 5-10 mg twice daily. The source material was CD8+ T cells sorted from blood, sampled at week 24, from a patient treated with tofacitinib. Source of these receptors: a human donor with alopecia areata.

The rearrangement joins TRBV2 to TRBJ2-7; D might be TRBD1 (6 bases). From germline, CDR1 is SNHLY and CDR2 FYNNEI. V lost 5 bases, J lost 6 bases, and 11 bases lay in between. The CDR3 totals 12 residues. Written as DNA, the CDR3 is TGTGCCAGCAGTCAACGCAGGGGCGAGCAGTACTTC. It codes for CASSQRRGEQYF.

This clone is medium-sized within its sample. V gene TRBV27 combines with J gene TRBJ1-1, with D possibly TRBD1 on 5 matching bases. Per germline, CDR1 MNHEY and CDR2 SMNVEV (reference sequence). V gave up 7 bases and J gave up 8 bases, with 14 bases separating them. The CDR3 contains 12 residues. The CDR3, as DNA: TGTGCCAGCATGGTAAGGGGAACAGAAGCTTTCTTT. It translates to CASMVRGTEAFF.

This clone was picked up a small number of times. The J gene is TRBJ2-2, the V gene TRBV6-5; the match to TRBD1 covers 9 bases. The germline CDR1 and CDR2 sequences are MNHEY and SVGAGI. The CDR3 has 16 amino acids. After removal of 4 bases from V and 5 bases from J, the junction contained 8 bases not matched to a gene. CDR3 coding DNA: TGTGCCAGCAGTTTGGAACAGGGGGCGCTTACCGGGGAGCTGTTTTTT. Translated: CASSLEQGALTGELFF.

The chain links TRBV7-2 to TRBJ2-5; D not resolved. This CDR3 has 14 residues. Trimming shortened V by 1 base and J by 4 bases, and 10 bases separated the two germline ends. The germline V gene encodes CDR1 SGHTA and CDR2 FQGNSA. CDR3 sequence: CASSLVRLGETQYF. The DNA for the CDR3 is TGTGCCAGCAGCTTAGTCCGTTTAGGAGAGACCCAGTACTTC.

This clone was observed a handful of times. Other nucleotide sequences in the sample specify the same CDR3. V and J are TRBV25-1 and TRBJ1-1, with TRBD1 matching 8 bases. The V gene's germline CDR1 is MGHDK and CDR2 SYGVNS. The trim removed 4 bases at V and 1 base at J, leaving 2 bases unmatched. The length of the CDR3 is 14 residues. The CDR3 DNA reads TGTGCCAGCAGTGGGGGACAGGCGAACACTGAAGCTTTCTTT. This sequence encodes CASSGGQANTEAFF.

The rearrangement links TRBV6-5 to TRBJ2-6; D is unresolved. Germline CDR1 reads MNHEY; CDR2 reads SVGAGI. The CDR3 loop spans 14 amino acids. Trimming pared 8 bases from V and 1 base from J, leaving 9 bases between. CDR3 loop: CASHIRSGANVLTF. CDR3 bases: TGTGCCAGCCATATAAGGTCTGGGGCCAACGTCCTGACTTTC.

This CDR3 reads CSVDGSYEQYF. For the CDR3, the DNA is TGCAGCGTTGATGGCTCCTACGAGCAGTACTTC. The chain links TRBV29-1 to TRBJ2-7; D unresolved. The CDR3 contains 11 residues. The V and J ends lost 3 bases and 0 bases respectively, with 3 bases between them. Germline CDR1 and CDR2: SQVTM and ANQGSEA.

V and J are TRBV7-6 and TRBJ1-2; 7 nucleotides line up with TRBD1. CDR1 and CDR2 (germline): SGHVS, FNYEAQ. CDR3 length: 14 amino acids. The junction had 4 bases not matched to a gene; V was cut back by 4 bases and J by 2 bases. The CDR3 DNA reads as TGTGCCAGCAGCTCCAGACAGGGAAACTATGGCTACACCTTC. Protein sequence: CASSSRQGNYGYTF.

This clone was seen just once. J is TRBJ2-7 and V is TRBV4-3; tentatively, D is TRBD2 (7 bases). Germline loops: CDR1 LGHNA, CDR2 YSLEER. V shed 5 bases and J shed 5 bases, with 19 bases lying between them. The CDR3 contains 15 residues. This CDR3 reads CASSKRGAPGDEQYF. As DNA, the CDR3 is TGCGCCAGCAGCAAACGGGGGGCGCCGGGGGACGAGCAGTACTTC.

Only a few counts were recorded for this clone. The gene calls are TRBV7-9 and TRBJ2-3; D uncertain. CDR3 length equals 13 residues. From germline, CDR1 is SEHNR and CDR2 FQNEAQ (reference sequence). Trimming removed 1 base from V and 1 base from J, with 3 bases in between. Here the CDR3 reads CASSLDGTDTQYF. CDR3 DNA sequence: TGTGCCAGCAGCTTAGACGGCACAGATACGCAGTATTTT.

V gene TRBV30 combines with J gene TRBJ2-2; TRBD2 might be the D (6 bases). Germline CDR1 is GTSNPN and CDR2 is SVGIG (reference sequence). The CDR3 contains 14 residues. V was cut by 0 bases and J by 9 bases, with 14 bases left in between. This chain's CDR3 is CAWSVGRGYRELFF. The CDR3 nucleotides are TGTGCCTGGAGTGTGGGTCGGGGGTATCGGGAGCTGTTTTTT.

This chain's CDR3 is CASSLDISDYRETQYF. DNA for the CDR3: TGTGCCAGCAGCTTGGATATTTCGGACTACAGGGAGACCCAGTACTTC. The chain recombines TRBV7-6 with TRBJ2-5, with a tentative D call TRBD2 (6 bases). CDR1 is SGHVS, CDR2 FNYEAQ, per germline. CDR3 length equals 16 residues. V was pared by 3 bases and J by 5 bases, with 19 bases between.

The J gene is TRBJ2-5, the V gene TRBV4-3; D might be TRBD1 (6 bases). CDR3 size: 15 residues. Per germline, CDR1 LGHNA and CDR2 YSLEER. V was trimmed by 0 bases and J by 1 base, leaving 9 bases between them. The CDR3 spells CASSQDGDTQETQYF. The CDR3 DNA follows: TGCGCCAGCAGCCAAGATGGGGACACCCAAGAGACCCAGTACTTC.

There are a few counts of this clone. The chain links TRBV29-1 to TRBJ2-1; D possibly matches TRBD1 or TRBD2 (5 bases each). Trimming stripped 4 bases from V and 4 bases from J, with 17 bases between. Looked up from germline, CDR1 is SQVTM and CDR2 is ANQGSEA. The length of the CDR3 is 15 residues. The CDR3 loop reads CSVADTGRNYNEQFF. The CDR3 DNA reads TGCAGCGTTGCGGATACGGGACGGAATTACAATGAGCAGTTCTTC.

This clone was counted only a few times. The rearrangement uses TRBV7-4 and TRBJ1-5; D not resolved. V shed 3 bases and J shed 3 bases, with 9 bases lying between them. CDR1 is SGHVT and CDR2 is SQSDAQ in the germline V gene. This CDR3 is 14 amino acids long. The CDR3 DNA sequence: TGTGCCAGCAGCTTCCACAGCTCCAATCAGCCCCAGCATTTT. This codes for CASSFHSSNQPQHF.

This rearrangement joins TRBV29-1 to TRBJ1-4; TRBD1 is a possible D gene (6 bases). Trimming pared 5 bases from V and 3 bases from J, leaving 13 bases between. Per the germline V gene, CDR1 is SQVTM and CDR2 is ANQGSEA. The CDR3 runs to 14 residues. CDR3 bases: TGCAGCGTTTCCGGGGGCGCCTCTAATGAAAAACTGTTTTTT. This codes for CSVSGGASNEKLFF.

The V and J genes are TRBV11-2 and TRBJ2-2; D is ambiguous. The CDR3 length is 11 residues. Germline V gene lookup returns CDR1 SGHAT and CDR2 FQNNGV. With 7 bases removed from V and 8 bases from J, the gap between germline ends came to 8 bases. This CDR3 reads CASTIGGELFF. The CDR3 coding sequence is TGTGCCAGCACCATCGGTGGGGAGCTGTTTTTT. Full variable domain (outside the CDR3, taken from reference TRBV11-2 and TRBJ2-2): EAGVAQSPRYKIIEKRQSVAFWCNPISGHATLYWYQQILGQGPKLLIQFQNNGVVDDSQLPKDRFSAERLKGVDSTLKIQPAKLEDSAVYLCASTIGGELFFGEGSRLTVL.

The V gene is TRBV5-6, the J gene TRBJ2-1, with D unresolved. V was trimmed by 2 bases and J by 9 bases, leaving 15 bases between them. The germline CDR1 and CDR2 sequences are SGHDT and YYEEEE. This CDR3 region has 14 residues. In DNA form, the CDR3 reads TGTGCCAGCAGCTTTTTAAGCACGGCCAGTGAGCAGTTCTTC. Its translation is CASSFLSTASEQFF.

V gene TRBV2 combines with J gene TRBJ2-1; D not resolved. V gave up 6 bases and J gave up 7 bases, with 13 bases separating them. Germline V gene lookup returns CDR1 SNHLY and CDR2 FYNNEI. This CDR3 contains 13 residues. CDR3 amino acids: CASRTLDGNEQFF. CDR3 in DNA: TGTGCCAGCAGAACCCTGGACGGGAATGAGCAGTTCTTC.

The chain couples TRBV29-1 to TRBJ2-2; TRBD1 matches at 8 bases. Germline V gene sequence: CDR1 SQVTM, CDR2 ANQGSEA. V lost 5 bases, J lost 3 bases, and 5 bases stayed unmatched. CDR3 size: 14 residues. The CDR3 nucleotides read TGCAGCGTTACCGACAGGGGCGACACCGGGGAGCTGTTTTTT. Amino acids: CSVTDRGDTGELFF.

CDR3 residues: CASSVDGRGHNTEAFF. In nucleotides, the CDR3 is TGTGCCAGCAGCGTAGACGGCAGGGGTCATAACACTGAAGCTTTCTTT. The rearrangement uses TRBV9 and TRBJ1-1, with D maybe TRBD1 (6 bases). The germline CDR1 and CDR2 sequences are SGDLS and YYNGEE. V gave up 0 bases and J gave up 2 bases, with 14 bases separating them. This CDR3 has 16 residues.

V gene TRBV7-9 combines with J gene TRBJ1-1; D remains unclear. Germline V gene sequence: CDR1 SEHNR, CDR2 FQNEAQ (reference sequence). V lost 0 bases and J lost 8, with 7 bases in between. The CDR3 is 12 amino acids. The CDR3 region is CASSLASTEAFF. The CDR3 bases are TGTGCCAGCAGCTTAGCGTCGACCGAAGCTTTCTTT.

This chain joins TRBV10-2 and TRBJ1-5; 9 positions agree with TRBD1. CDR3 length: 15 residues. The V gene end was trimmed by 4 bases and the J gene end by 8 bases; junction bases not matched to a gene: 9. Germline V gives CDR1 WSHSY, CDR2 SAAADI. CDR3 in amino acids: CASSVGQGTAEPQHF. CDR3 nucleotides: TGCGCCAGCAGTGTTGGACAGGGGACTGCGGAGCCCCAGCATTTT.

The gene calls are TRBV2 and TRBJ2-3, with a possible D match to TRBD2 (6 bases). The ends were cut back, 3 bases at V and 2 bases at J, with 21 bases in the middle. CDR1 and CDR2 (germline): SNHLY, FYNNEI. The CDR3 totals 18 residues. The CDR3 sequence is CASSDLPTSSSHTDTQYF. CDR3 DNA: TGTGCCAGCAGTGATCTACCAACTAGCTCCTCTCACACAGATACGCAGTATTTT.

By its share, this clone is medium-sized (0.01 to 0.1%). J is TRBJ1-1 and V is TRBV4-2; tentatively, D is TRBD1 (5 bases). Trimming removed 1 base at V and 8 bases at J, with 11 bases between. CDR3 length: 13 residues. CDR1 is LGHNA, CDR2 YNFKEQ, per germline. The CDR3 spells CASSQAPGKEAFF. In nucleotides, the CDR3 is TGTGCCAGCAGCCAAGCCCCAGGGAAAGAAGCTTTCTTT.